This T cell receptor (beta chain) was captured in a study of blood T cell repertoires in COVID-19. As for the study in general: Acute and convalescent COVID-19 specimens originated in the United States, Italy and Spain. From T cells, B-cell-depleted T cells, or PBMCs came the material, which was cDNA or gDNA.

In the authors' workflow: From reference gene primer amplification, estimates of nucleated cell counts were derived. Sequenced by immunoSEQ multiplex PCR; TCRdb stores in-frame clones only, minus some. V and J calls and clone size are as listed in that table; D and trimming were resolved from the DNA. The table records hundreds of thousands of clones, 87% of them present only once. Germline CDR1 is KGHSH and CDR2 is LQKENI. Trimming took 4 bases from V and 6 from J, leaving 9 bases between them. The CDR3 runs 13 residues. Sequences were obtained from peripheral blood. This chain links TRBV18 with TRBJ2-2; a possible D gene is TRBD1 (6 bases). The sequence derives from a woman aged 40 to 50 who had recovered from COVID-19. In DNA, the CDR3 is TGTGCCAGCTCACAAACAGGGCCCGGGGAGCTGTTTTTT. Translated: CASSQTGPGELFF.